This T cell receptor (beta chain) was profiled in a study of blood T cell repertoires in COVID-19. The overall study: Samples representing acute and convalescent COVID-19 were sourced from the United States, Italy and Spain. The cDNA or gDNA used as material had been derived from T cells, B-cell-depleted T cells, or PBMCs.

This CDR3 is built from 13 residues. Trimming stripped 2 bases from V and 0 bases from J, with 5 bases between. The V gene's germline CDR1 is ENHRY and CDR2 SYGVKD. Original methodology: Researchers report that nucleated cell counts were estimated from reference gene primer amplification. Produced via immunoSEQ multiplex PCR; TCRdb's table is partial and in-frame only. Clone size and V and J calls were adopted from that table, with D and trimming inferred from the DNA. Here the sample spans roughly 200,000 clones, over 70% being singletons. This chain joins TRBV10-3 and TRBJ2-7, with unresolved D. This sequence was found in a woman between 70 and 85 years old with acute or convalescent COVID-19. Sequencing used peripheral blood. The CDR3 is CAISEGSSYEQYF. Here the CDR3 DNA reads TGTGCCATCAGTGAGGGCAGCTCCTACGAGCAGTACTTC.